The TCR beta chain described here comes from a study of somatic mutations in cytotoxic T cells in rheumatoid arthritis. Libraries were prepared by immunoSEQ multiplex PCR; TCRdb keeps only in-frame clonotypes and omits some of them. The table includes about 25,000 clones, under 75% detected once. The germline gives CDR1 MDHEN, CDR2 SYDVKM. This CDR3 contains 14 residues. Unmatched junction bases numbered 1, after V lost 4 bases and J lost 5 bases. On this clone: Its antigen remains unidentified.

Overall study findings and caveats: Healthy controls did not share the age-linked increase in CD8+ clonality seen in rheumatoid arthritis patients. CD8+ T-cell clonality showed no significant difference between rheumatoid arthritis patients and age-matched healthy controls.

The specimen was CD8+ T cells sorted from blood. The clonotype was recovered from a woman aged 18-30 years in good health. The V gene is TRBV28, the J gene TRBJ2-7, with 14 positions matching TRBD2. Written as DNA, the CDR3 is TGTGCCAGCAGTTCGGGACTAGCGGGAGACGAGCAGTACTTC. Translated, it gives CASSSGLAGDEQYF.